This is a list of T cell receptor beta chains from one sample in a study of blood T cell repertoires in COVID-19. Sequenced by immunoSEQ multiplex PCR; TCRdb stores in-frame clones only, minus some. This table holds around 240,000 clones, over 80% found once. Source material: PBMCs or T cells enriched from blood (not recorded which). The receptor set was obtained from a human donor in a cohort exposed to, infected with or recovered from COVID-19 (not recorded which). The donor label of this sample is uncertain. Both conserved end residues are part of each CDR3. D genes are given only for firm matches. Clone size, where shown, is once, few, many, or a class for clones that have expanded.

J gene,V gene,clone size,D gene,CDR3 protein,CDR3 DNA
TRBJ1-1,TRBV2,NA,TRBD1,CASSGDREAFF,TGTGCCAGCAGTGGGGACAGGGAAGCTTTCTTT
TRBJ2-5,TRBV21-1,NA,NA,CASSKTHFTGAPGETQYF,TGTGCCAGCAGCAAGACTCATTTTACAGGGGCGCCCGGAGAGACCCAGTACTTC
TRBJ2-5,TRBV4-1,NA,NA,CASSQRGAAQETQYF,TGCGCCAGCAGCCAACGCGGGGCGGCCCAAGAGACCCAGTACTTC
TRBJ2-7,TRBV4-2,few,TRBD2,CASSQGISGTYEQYF,TGTGCCAGCAGCCAGGGGATTAGCGGGACCTACGAGCAGTACTTC
TRBJ2-2,TRBV4-1,NA,TRBD2,CASSQETGGPGELFF,TGCGCCAGCAGCCAAGAAACGGGGGGGCCCGGGGAGCTGTTTTTT
TRBJ1-1,TRBV19,NA,TRBD1,CASTNRGTTEAFF,TGTGCCAGTACGAACAGGGGGACCACTGAAGCTTTCTTT
TRBJ1-1,TRBV7-9,NA,NA,CASSSAGGTGVNTEAFF,TGTGCCAGCAGCTCCGCGGGTGGGACTGGGGTGAACACTGAAGCTTTCTTT
TRBJ1-2,TRBV6-5,NA,TRBD1,CASSRQGRVSGYTF,TGTGCCAGTAGCCGACAGGGTAGGGTTTCCGGCTACACCTTC
TRBJ2-3,TRBV11-1,once,TRBD1,CASSSQGASTDTQYF,TGTGCCAGCAGCTCGCAGGGGGCGAGCACAGATACGCAGTATTTT
TRBJ2-5,TRBV7-2,NA,NA,CASSLSGKETQYF,TGTGCCAGCAGCTTATCAGGGAAAGAGACCCAGTACTTC
TRBJ1-5,TRBV2,NA,TRBD1,CASSEEGTGVQPQHF,TGTGCCAGCAGTGAAGAAGGTACAGGGGTTCAGCCCCAGCATTTT
TRBJ2-5,TRBV4-3,NA,TRBD2,CASSLSGLAGGPETQYF,TGCGCCAGCAGCCTGTCAGGACTAGCGGGGGGGCCGGAGACCCAGTACTTC
TRBJ1-4,TRBV7-2,NA,TRBD1,CASSPQQGAREKLFF,TGTGCCAGCAGCCCTCAACAGGGGGCGAGGGAAAAACTGTTTTTT